The T cell receptor (beta chain) described here comes from a study of cytomegalovirus exposure and HLA in healthy donors (dated by TCRdb to 2016 to 2017). For the study in its entirety: According to a later analysis, one platform produced both the roughly 120 validation repertoires and the 730 or so repertoires of the first cohort. High-throughput TCR immunosequencing, statistical association of individual TCRs with disease status, and machine learning were combined to predict cytomegalovirus infection status. The study aimed to test whether signatures of past pathogen exposure could be identified by cataloging public T cell receptors. Along with the roughly 670-subject first cohort, a separate validation cohort of over a hundred different subjects was used.

Library creation used the immunoSEQ multiplex PCR assay. Concerning the study's data processing: A statistical classification framework was built for diagnosing cytomegalovirus status from the catalog of TCR beta chain sequences. In its TCRdb copy, this immuneACCESS table keeps in-frame sequences only and misses some clones. Where compared with another copy, unresolved V genes explain less than half of these, and the others have no known cause. V and J calls and clone size are given by that table; D and trimming were obtained from the DNA. Across this sample there are approximately 88,000 clones, with approximately 96% seen only once. The ten largest clonotypes hold approximately 1.3% of the sample. The donors were included in the validation cohort of over a hundred subjects, a group kept apart from the roughly 730-subject first cohort. General study outcomes and caveats: All 120 or so repertoires were used to score co-occurrence in the validation cohort in a later analysis, because that analysis had no HLA typing for the cohort. Across donors, most TCR sequences were observed very rarely, whereas some public TCRs were present in many individuals. In vitro tests confirmed that a few of the cytomegalovirus-associated TCR beta chains recognize cytomegalovirus antigens. It was suggested by the authors that the approach could potentially be generalized to other disease states and immunological phenotypes. Cytomegalovirus status was reported to be diagnosed by the classifier with high specificity and sensitivity in both the original and validation cohorts. Subsequent analysis determined that TCRs grouped into clusters in the first cohort also showed a tendency toward co-occurrence across the roughly 130 validation repertoires, and approximately 94% of cluster scores exceeded 0. The study listed 164 TCR beta chains as associated with cytomegalovirus.

On this clone: What this receptor recognizes is not known. No base quality information exists; no much larger clone differs at one position.

The TCR sequence derives from a woman aged 18-35 years in good health and CMV-seronegative. Specimen: PBMCs.

CDR3 reads: CASSRTSGTSEQYF. The nucleotide sequence is TGTGCCAGCAGTCGGACTAGCGGGACCTCCGAGCAGTACTTC. In this chain, TRBV6-5 is recombined with TRBJ2-7; 12 bases in between match TRBD2. V ends up 5 bases short and J 6 bases short, with an unmatched junction base count of 5. The CDR3 sequence holds 14 residues, the cysteine and phenylalanine included. Only the CDR3 region is kept as DNA, spanning 42 bases read in frame from base 1. Sequences MNHEY (CDR1) and SVGAGI (CDR2) are obtained from the germline V gene.